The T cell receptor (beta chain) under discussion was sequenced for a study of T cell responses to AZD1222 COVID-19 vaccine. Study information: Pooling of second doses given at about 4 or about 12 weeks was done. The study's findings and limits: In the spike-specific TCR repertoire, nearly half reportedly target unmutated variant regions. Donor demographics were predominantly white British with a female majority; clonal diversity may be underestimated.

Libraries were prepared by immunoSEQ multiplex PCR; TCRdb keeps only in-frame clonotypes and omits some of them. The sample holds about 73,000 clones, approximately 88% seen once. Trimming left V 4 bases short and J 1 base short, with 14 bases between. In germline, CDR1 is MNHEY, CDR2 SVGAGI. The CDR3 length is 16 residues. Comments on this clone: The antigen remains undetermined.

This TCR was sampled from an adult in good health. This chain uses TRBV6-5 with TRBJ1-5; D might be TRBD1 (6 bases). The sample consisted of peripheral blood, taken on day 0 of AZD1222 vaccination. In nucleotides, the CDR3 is TGTGCCAGCAGTTCGAAACAGGGCGCCAGCAATCAGCCCCAGCATTTT. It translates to CASSSKQGASNQPQHF.